The clone carrying this TCR beta chain was seen many times. The data belong to a study of tumor-infiltrating lymphocytes in primary liver carcinoma. V gave up 1 base and J gave up 7 bases, with 13 bases separating them. The CDR3 covers 14 residues. Synthesis of TCR beta cDNA was carried out from 500 ng total RNA with a constant-region primer. Three-round nested multiplex PCR performed with slightly modified ARM-PCR produced the TCR beta libraries. A C-beta reverse primer was combined with TRBV1-TRBV30 forward primers in the first two PCR rounds, and each round had 9 to 10 cycles. Each CDR3 protein is one row after TCRdb ran MiXCR on the multiplex PCR reads. This sample has fewer than 350,000 distinct CDR3 sequences, with roughly two thirds found just once. The authors took blood RNA from unsorted whole blood and also extracted germline DNA. Chronic HBV infection, which was untreated, was present in the patients.

The sequence came from a man in his forties with primary liver carcinoma and hepatitis B virus infection. V gene TRBV12-3 or TRBV12-4 combines with J gene TRBJ1-1; TRBD1 is a possible D gene (5 bases). Material for sequencing was peripheral blood. CDR3 DNA: TGTGCCAGCAGTTTAGTGGCCAGGGTGGTTGAAGCTTTCTTT. This codes for CASSLVARVVEAFF.